This T cell receptor beta chain was captured in a study of cytomegalovirus exposure and HLA in healthy donors. Germline V CDR1 and CDR2: GTSNPN, SVGIG (reference sequence). The CDR3 is 13 amino acids. The V segment lost 1 base and the J segment 3 bases; nucleotides outside the gene matches: 2. This clone has a handful of counts. PCR used 60 Vbeta primers and 13 Jbeta primers. Assay: immunoSEQ multiplex PCR; the TCRdb copy retains only in-frame clones and omits some. The data show 200,000 or so clones, approximately 79% seen once. The chain uses TRBV30 and TRBJ1-2; 7 bases are a match to TRBD1. The specimen sequenced was PBMCs. This TCR derives from a man aged 45-65 years in good health and CMV-seronegative. The DNA for the CDR3 is TGTGCCTGGAGTGGACAGGGCTACTATGGCTACACCTTC. Translation gives CAWSGQGYYGYTF. Full variable domain (outside the CDR3, taken from reference TRBV30 and TRBJ1-2): SQTIHQWPATLVQPVGSPLSLECTVEGTSNPNLYWYRQAAGRGLQLLFYSVGIGQISSEVPQNLSASRPQDRQFILSSKKLLLSDSGFYLCAWSGQGYYGYTFGSGTRLTVV.